This TCR beta chain was captured in a study of preoperative IRX-2 immunotherapy in early breast cancer (dated by TCRdb to the late 2010s). Library generation was performed with the immunoSEQ multiplex PCR assay. TCRdb mirrors the immuneACCESS table, restricted to in-frame sequences. Some clones are absent from its copies; in checked studies, under half trace to an unresolved V gene, and the reason for the others is unknown. The sample table lists 20,000 to 30,000 clones, just under 80% of them with a count of one. 2% to 2.5% of the sample is in the top ten clones. Note on this clone: Its antigen remains undetermined. No base quality information exists; no much larger clone differs at one position.

Including the terminal cysteine and phenylalanine, the CDR3 comprises 15 residues. Left in the record is the CDR3 DNA by itself, 45 bases read in frame from the first base. The V end loses 5 bases and the J end loses 5 bases, and a stretch of 19 bases separates them. The germline V gene encodes CDR1 SGHRS and CDR2 YFSETQ. Sample treatment or condition, as interpreted from the label and publication: preoperative locoregional IRX-2 cytokine immunotherapy. The samples were obtained from a phase Ib study in which preoperative, locoregional IRX-2 cytokine immunotherapy intended to prime immune responses was tested. Before surgery, IRX-2 was given to the donors, who were patients with early-stage breast cancer.

Sequenced here: lymph node tissue, sampled before IRX-2 immunotherapy. The clonotype originates from a human donor with breast cancer. The chain employs TRBV5-1 and TRBJ2-5; 6 matching bases give a weak D call of TRBD1. The CDR3 has the sequence CASRTRLGAQETQYF. The DNA sequence follows: TGCGCCAGCAGAACCCGACTGGGGGCCCAGGAGACCCAGTACTTC.